This T cell receptor beta chain emerged from a study of OX40 agonist ivuxolimab in advanced cancers. Clones were sequenced by immunoSEQ multiplex PCR, and TCRdb holds only the in-frame ones, with some missing. This sample has tens of thousands of clones, with over 70% found just once. Trimming stripped 1 base from V and 5 bases from J, with 11 bases between. Germline V gene sequence: CDR1 SGHAT, CDR2 FQNNGV. This CDR3 is built from 14 residues. The receptor comes from an adult with an advanced solid tumor such as melanoma, head and neck, liver or kidney cancer. The chain is built from TRBV11-2 and TRBJ1-1; maybe TRBD1 (5 bases). Sequences were derived from CD4+ or CD8+ T cells sorted from blood, sampled in a trial of the OX40 agonist ivuxolimab. CDR3 sequence: CASSLGRVSTEAFF. For the CDR3, the DNA is TGTGCCAGCAGCTTAGGCAGGGTATCTACTGAAGCTTTCTTT.